Listed below are T cell receptor beta chains from one sample, sequenced in a study of T cells in Graves' hyperthyroidism and ophthalmopathy. MiXCR, applied by TCRdb to the multiplex PCR reads, yields one record per CDR3 protein. The sample comprises some 580,000 distinct CDR3 sequences, more than 15% of which are singletons, and less than 3.5% rests with the top ten. Source material: blood. Receptor source: a woman between 40 and 55 years old with Graves' ophthalmopathy. Each CDR3 is given with its conserved first and last residue. D genes are given only for firm matches. Only part of the rows carry a size: once, few, many, or a class if the clone is expanded.

abundance	v_gene	j_gene	d_gene	CDR3aa	CDR3nt
few	TRBV3-1	TRBJ1-6	-	CASSQDFGSHTSYNSPLHF	TGTGCCAGCAGCCAAGATTTTGGATCCCACACGTCCTATAATTCACCCCTCCACTTT
-	TRBV5-1	TRBJ1-6	-	CASSSGQRAPLHF	TGCGCCAGCAGCTCCGGACAGCGTGCACCCCTCCACTTT
few	TRBV20-1	TRBJ1-2	-	CSARVAGTHYGYTF	TGCAGTGCTAGAGTAGCGGGAACTCACTATGGCTACACCTTC
few	TRBV20-1	TRBJ2-7	-	CSALPRANPYEQYF	TGCAGTGCTCTGCCCAGGGCCAATCCCTACGAGCAGTACTTC
few	TRBV4-1	TRBJ1-6	-	CASSQGSSRRDINSPLHF	TGCGCCAGCAGCCAAGGGTCTTCGAGGAGGGATATCAATTCACCCCTCCACTTT
many	TRBV3-1	TRBJ1-6	-	CASSPTGIGSPLHF	TGTGCCAGCAGCCCTACAGGGATAGGTTCACCCCTCCACTTT
many	TRBV28	TRBJ1-5	TRBD1	CASTGGQADQPQHF	TGTGCCAGCACCGGCGGACAGGCGGATCAGCCCCAGCATTTT
-	TRBV6-9	TRBJ2-4	-	CASEFRSVAKNIQYF	TGTGCCAGCGAGTTCCGGTCGGTAGCCAAAAACATTCAGTACTTC
few	TRBV27	TRBJ1-2	-	CASSLSNGYGYTF	TGTGCCAGCAGTTTATCGAACGGTTATGGCTACACCTTC
few	TRBV7-3	TRBJ1-2	-	CASSQRGGYGYTF	TGTGCCAGCAGCCAGCGAGGGGGCTATGGCTACACCTTC